The following is a T cell receptor (beta chain) sequence with its context. Its antigen remains unidentified. The CDR3 contains 13 residues. Trimming removed 3 bases at V and 0 bases at J, with 5 bases between. Germline V gene lookup returns CDR1 SNHLY and CDR2 FYNNEI. The repertoire was sequenced with immunoSEQ multiplex PCR; TCRdb's copy has only in-frame clones and lacks some. The repertoire consists of 150,000 to 200,000 clones, with roughly three quarters occurring once and the leading ten covering roughly 1.2%. This sample was taken from a study of cytomegalovirus exposure and HLA in healthy donors. Whole-study findings and limits: Cytomegalovirus-associated TCR beta chains were listed, numbering over 150. It was reported that the classifier diagnosed cytomegalovirus status with high specificity and sensitivity in both the original and validation cohorts. Subsequent analysis found a tendency for first-cohort TCR clusters to co-occur within the 120 validation repertoires.

The V gene is TRBV2, the J gene TRBJ2-5; D gene uncertain. The TCR originated in a woman aged 30 to 39 in good health and CMV-seronegative. The sample consisted of PBMCs. Here the CDR3 reads CASSESNQETQYF. CDR3 nucleotide sequence: TGTGCCAGCAGTGAGTCAAACCAAGAGACCCAGTACTTC.